This TCR beta chain was sequenced for a study of shared clonotypes between healthy human individuals. General study points: Around 5% of naive CD4 clonotypes were common to a handful of donors.

Germline lookup yields CDR1 LNHDA and CDR2 SQIVND (reference sequence). V gave up 5 bases and J gave up 1 base, with 10 bases separating them. This CDR3 contains 14 residues. As concerns this clone: Its antigen remains unknown.

Replicate sorted-subset PCRs were loaded with 150 to 250 ng DNA, 30,000 or so T cell genomes. Some clones are missing from TCRdb's copy, which holds only in-frame ones; the method was immunoSEQ multiplex PCR. The profile shows roughly 2 million clones, more than 90% of them singletons. J is TRBJ2-3 and V is TRBV19, with D perhaps being TRBD1 or TRBD2 (5 bases each). This TCR derives from a man aged 18 to 30 in good health. Sample: naive CD4+ T cells sorted from blood. Specified subset: CD45RA+ positively selected. The CDR3 DNA follows: TGTGCCAGTAGTGAGGGGTGGGGCACAGATACGCAGTATTTT. Translating it yields CASSEGWGTDTQYF.